This T cell receptor (beta chain) is from a study of shared clonotypes between healthy human individuals (dated by TCRdb to about 2020). Looking at the study overall: Two women and a few men aged 18 to 49 years were included in the cohort. Per donor, three plates each were used for CD4 naive and CD4 memory, two for CD8 naive, and one for CD8 memory. To estimate repertoire size and how much clonotypes are shared between individuals, the study performed deep sequencing of blood TCR repertoires from roughly five healthy adults. Libraries were prepared and TCR repertoires were sequenced by different laboratories using diverse techniques, in order to increase sequencing depth and limit assay-specific biases. Each donor's leukapheresis produced roughly between roughly 0.94 and 9.5 billion PBMCs. Results and caveats for the whole study, not just this receptor: The small number of donors limited the genetic and exposure-history diversity represented. Sampling was limited to blood, and TCR repertoires in tissue likely differ from TCR repertoires in blood. Pairwise subsampling led to the expectation that sequencing depth would affect the degree of clonotype sharing among donors. Larger estimated clonotype richness was generally found for naive subsets than for memory subsets. Compared with non-shared clonotypes, the clonotypes found in all four sorted-subset donors had higher generation probabilities. About 5% of naive CD4, roughly 3.6% of naive CD8, around 2.3% of memory CD4, and 0.4% of memory CD8 clonotypes were shared across several donors. Incomplete sequencing was indicated by rarefaction of sorted-subset datasets, despite the large sequencing depth.

Using the deep immunoSEQ assay, multiplex PCR amplified TCR CDR3 regions from genomic DNA. Genomic DNA extracted from each cell subset was distributed evenly over all wells of several immunoSEQ 96-well plates, and each plate served as one replicate. For sorted subsets, approximately 210 ng genomic DNA, equal to tens of thousands of T cell genomes, was loaded into each replicate PCR. Purified libraries were quantified with a Qubit 3.0 fluorometer, sized on a Bioanalyzer 2100, and re-quantified with the KAPA Library Quantification kit. Every immunoSEQ 96-well plate was sequenced on a dedicated single-read 150-cycle Illumina NextSeq 550 flow cell. Per the source publication's procedure: Because only junctional sequences without quality scores were contained in the immunoSEQ output, filtering matching that applied to full-length reads could not be performed. Sequences were annotated with PyIR, a Python wrapper for IgBLAST v1.9, using IMGT germline references to assign V/J genes and CDR3. Any read was removed if the V/J assignment was weak (E-value above 1e-6), the CDR3 was missing, or the read contained stop codons, out-of-frame junctions, or ambiguous translated residues. V3J clonotypes were defined by identical inferred V gene, J gene, and CDR3 amino acid sequence. The percentage overlap between two repertoires was calculated by dividing the number of shared unique clonotypes by the size of the smaller repertoire. Repertoire richness was assessed with RTK rarefaction, the Chao1 estimator, and Recon v2.1 estimates of unobserved clonotypes. For all TCRbeta clonotypes obtained by the gDNA method from several donors, generation probabilities were computed with OLGA. The table comes from immuneACCESS by way of TCRdb, which keeps in-frame sequences with V and J called. Part of the clones is missing from these tables; in studies checked, under half for an unresolved V gene and the rest for unknown reasons. D and trimming come from the DNA, and the V and J calls and clone size come from that table. The table for this sample lists about 1.5 million clones; approximately 98% of them were counted only once. Less than 0.55% of the sample rests with the top ten.

Trimming accounts for 3 bases at V and 0 bases at J, while the number of junction bases matched to no gene is 12. From cysteine to phenylalanine, the CDR3 is 19 amino acids long. Of all the DNA, just the CDR3 is kept, 57 bases in frame from base 1. CDR1 KGHSH and CDR2 LQKENI are derived from the germline V gene. Healthy HIV-negative adults with no recently reported acute infections or vaccinations were included as donors. Only Caucasian adults living in Nashville, Tennessee, USA were represented among the donors. CD4+ T cells were enriched by magnetic negative selection, after which naive cells were positively selected on CD45RA and the negative fraction was taken as the memory subset. Blood was collected by leukapheresis, and PBMCs were isolated by Ficoll-Histopaque density gradient centrifugation and then cryopreserved in liquid nitrogen vapor phase. Analytical flow cytometry was used to check the purity and quantity of every magnetically sorted T cell population. Each sorted fraction had its genomic DNA isolated and then quantified by UV absorbance on a Nanodrop 2000c.

This clone was counted once. It has no known antigen specificity. No base qualities exist here, and no much larger clone lies one base off it. This sequence uses TRBV18 and TRBJ2-1, and 9 bases in between align with TRBD1. This TCR came from a man aged 25-45 years in good health. Sequenced: naive CD4+ T cells sorted from blood. The cell subset or site tag for this specimen amounts to: CD45RA+ positively selected. The nucleotides read TGTGCCAGCTCACCGGAGACAGGGGGAGGACTGGGCTCCTACAATGAGCAGTTCTTC. Its translation is CASSPETGGGLGSYNEQFF.